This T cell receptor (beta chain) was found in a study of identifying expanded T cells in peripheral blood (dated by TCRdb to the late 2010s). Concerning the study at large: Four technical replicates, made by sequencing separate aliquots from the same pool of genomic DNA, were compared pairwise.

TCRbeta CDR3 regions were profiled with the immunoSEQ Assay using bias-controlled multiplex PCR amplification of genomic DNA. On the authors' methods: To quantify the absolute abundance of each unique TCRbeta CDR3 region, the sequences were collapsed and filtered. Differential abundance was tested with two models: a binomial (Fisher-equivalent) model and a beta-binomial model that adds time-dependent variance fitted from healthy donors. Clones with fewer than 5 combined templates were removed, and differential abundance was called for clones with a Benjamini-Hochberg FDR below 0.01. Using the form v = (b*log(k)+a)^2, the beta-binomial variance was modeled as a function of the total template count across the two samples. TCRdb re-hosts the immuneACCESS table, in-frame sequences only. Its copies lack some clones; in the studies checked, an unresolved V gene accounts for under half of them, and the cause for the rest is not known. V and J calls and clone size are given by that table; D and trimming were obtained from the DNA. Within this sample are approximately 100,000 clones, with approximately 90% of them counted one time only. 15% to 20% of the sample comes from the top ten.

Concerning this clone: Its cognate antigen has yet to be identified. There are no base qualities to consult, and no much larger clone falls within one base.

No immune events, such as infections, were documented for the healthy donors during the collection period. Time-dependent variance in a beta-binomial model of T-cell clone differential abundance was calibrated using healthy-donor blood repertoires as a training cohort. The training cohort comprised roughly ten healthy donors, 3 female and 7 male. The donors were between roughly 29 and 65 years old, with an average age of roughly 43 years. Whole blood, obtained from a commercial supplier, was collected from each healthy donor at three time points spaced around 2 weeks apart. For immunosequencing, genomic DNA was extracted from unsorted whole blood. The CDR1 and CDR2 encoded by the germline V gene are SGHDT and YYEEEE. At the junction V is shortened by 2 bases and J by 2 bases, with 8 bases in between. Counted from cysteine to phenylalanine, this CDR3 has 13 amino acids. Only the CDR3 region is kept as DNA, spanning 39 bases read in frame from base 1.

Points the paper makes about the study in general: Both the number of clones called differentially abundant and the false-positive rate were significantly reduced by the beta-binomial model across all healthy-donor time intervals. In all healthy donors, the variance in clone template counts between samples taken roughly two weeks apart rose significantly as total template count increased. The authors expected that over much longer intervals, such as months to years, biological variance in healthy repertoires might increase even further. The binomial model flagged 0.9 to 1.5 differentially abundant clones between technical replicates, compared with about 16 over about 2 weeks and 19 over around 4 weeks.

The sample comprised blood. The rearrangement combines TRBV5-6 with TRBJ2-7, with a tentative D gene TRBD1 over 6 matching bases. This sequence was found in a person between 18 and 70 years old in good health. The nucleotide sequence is TGTGCCAGCAGCTTCGGGACAACCTACGAGCAGTACTTC. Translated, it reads CASSFGTTYEQYF.